This is a list of T cell receptor beta chains from one sample in a study of blood T cell repertoires in COVID-19. Only in-frame clones appear in the TCRdb table, and some are missing; sequencing was by immunoSEQ multiplex PCR. The data show approximately 260,000 clones, about 91% seen once. Sequenced input: PBMCs or T cells enriched from blood (not recorded which). These receptors were taken from a woman between 35 and 50 years old with acute COVID-19. The CDR3 runs from the conserved cysteine through the conserved F or W. Each record gives: clone size, V gene, CDR3 length, CDR3 protein. Only part of the rows carry a size: once, few, many, or a class if the clone is expanded.

clone_size: NA
v_call: TRBV19
cdr3_length: 12
cdr3_aa: CATTGFGQPQHF

clone_size: NA
v_call: TRBV7-2
cdr3_length: 16
cdr3_aa: CASSKRAGDTTETQYF

clone_size: NA
v_call: TRBV2
cdr3_length: 15
cdr3_aa: CASSEQAVNNSPLHF

clone_size: NA
v_call: TRBV10-3
cdr3_length: 13
cdr3_aa: CAISDSRGTEAFF

clone_size: once
v_call: TRBV5-1
cdr3_length: 13
cdr3_aa: CASSPGSSETQYF

clone_size: NA
v_call: TRBV19
cdr3_length: 17
cdr3_aa: CASSRGTLAGEANEQFF

clone_size: NA
v_call: TRBV24-1
cdr3_length: 17
cdr3_aa: CATSVYGTGGSYNEQFF

clone_size: NA
v_call: TRBV27
cdr3_length: 12
cdr3_aa: CATQGENSPLHF

clone_size: NA
v_call: TRBV7-9
cdr3_length: 17
cdr3_aa: CASSLGLDGSIYNEQFF

clone_size: NA
v_call: TRBV12-3/TRBV12-4
cdr3_length: 13
cdr3_aa: CASSPAMEREQFF

clone_size: NA
v_call: TRBV11-2
cdr3_length: 15
cdr3_aa: CASSLHRTGKETQYF

clone_size: NA
v_call: TRBV19
cdr3_length: 13
cdr3_aa: CASSQQGNQPQHF

clone_size: once
v_call: TRBV7-9
cdr3_length: 12
cdr3_aa: CASSAGVTEAFF

clone_size: once
v_call: TRBV7-9
cdr3_length: 18
cdr3_aa: CASSFYGKGGQFNQPQHF

clone_size: few
v_call: TRBV30
cdr3_length: 13
cdr3_aa: CAWTPDSRQPQHF

clone_size: few
v_call: TRBV7-8
cdr3_length: 13
cdr3_aa: CASSHGTAYGYTF

clone_size: once
v_call: TRBV27
cdr3_length: 14
cdr3_aa: CASSRTATLNIQYF

clone_size: NA
v_call: TRBV3-1/TRBV3-2
cdr3_length: 16
cdr3_aa: CASSRGTGERNQPQHF

clone_size: NA
v_call: TRBV2
cdr3_length: 11
cdr3_aa: CASIYSYEQYF

clone_size: once
v_call: TRBV5-4
cdr3_length: 16
cdr3_aa: CASSLGGQGRYQPQHF

clone_size: NA
v_call: TRBV19
cdr3_length: 12
cdr3_aa: CASSIRGGDAFF

clone_size: NA
v_call: TRBV11-3
cdr3_length: 13
cdr3_aa: CASSLVADNEQFF

clone_size: few
v_call: TRBV28
cdr3_length: 15
cdr3_aa: CASTLGGRDNSPLHF

clone_size: few
v_call: TRBV7-9
cdr3_length: 13
cdr3_aa: CASSQTGNQPQHF

clone_size: NA
v_call: TRBV27
cdr3_length: 18
cdr3_aa: CASSLLSETSGTYNEQFF

clone_size: NA
v_call: TRBV7-9
cdr3_length: 18
cdr3_aa: CASNYPTEGTGDFRSLHF

clone_size: few
v_call: TRBV11-2
cdr3_length: 14
cdr3_aa: CASSYGQSSEKLFF

clone_size: few
v_call: TRBV7-7
cdr3_length: 16
cdr3_aa: CASSTTLAGNPVEQFF

clone_size: NA
v_call: TRBV24-1
cdr3_length: 16
cdr3_aa: CATSGLAGDFHNEQFF

clone_size: once
v_call: TRBV5-8
cdr3_length: 17
cdr3_aa: CASSLAASGTPGDTQYF

clone_size: NA
v_call: TRBV19
cdr3_length: 16
cdr3_aa: CASSTGLAGGLDEQFF

clone_size: once
v_call: TRBV9
cdr3_length: 18
cdr3_aa: CASSADASGAYSGNTIYF

clone_size: NA
v_call: TRBV5-4
cdr3_length: 13
cdr3_aa: CASSLDGAGELFF

clone_size: NA
v_call: TRBV2
cdr3_length: 16
cdr3_aa: CASSEIFTGRDSPLHF

clone_size: NA
v_call: TRBV7-2
cdr3_length: 13
cdr3_aa: CASSSGAPETQYF

clone_size: NA
v_call: TRBV7-9
cdr3_length: 15
cdr3_aa: CASSLGSGEYNEQFF

clone_size: NA
v_call: TRBV29-1
cdr3_length: 14
cdr3_aa: CSVDWVAGADEQFF

clone_size: NA
v_call: TRBV29-1
cdr3_length: 16
cdr3_aa: CSVYGTLASGTDTQYF

clone_size: NA
v_call: TRBV7-2
cdr3_length: 15
cdr3_aa: CASSLFRGTGNEQFF

clone_size: NA
v_call: TRBV2
cdr3_length: 12
cdr3_aa: CASSVAGVEQYF

clone_size: once
v_call: TRBV29-1
cdr3_length: 13
cdr3_aa: CSVETGIDYGYTF

clone_size: NA
v_call: TRBV18
cdr3_length: 15
cdr3_aa: CASSLREVSTDTQYF

clone_size: NA
v_call: TRBV7-3
cdr3_length: 14
cdr3_aa: CASSEPGGQETQYF

clone_size: NA
v_call: TRBV11-2
cdr3_length: 15
cdr3_aa: CASSTLDRRGNTIYF

clone_size: once
v_call: TRBV11-2
cdr3_length: 15
cdr3_aa: CASSQLDKETYGYTF

clone_size: NA
v_call: TRBV24-1
cdr3_length: 16
cdr3_aa: CATSDPTGSSYNEQFF